This T cell receptor beta chain was captured in a study of cytomegalovirus exposure and HLA in healthy donors. Comment on this clone: The antigen is unknown.

Study outcomes and limitations: One variant, a missense change in DCLRE1C, was linked in a later analysis to TCR beta V- and J-gene trimming. Associated with HLA alleles at 0.05 false discovery rate in a later analysis were about 17,000 TCR beta sequences. The majority of CMV-associated TCR beta chains were reported as apparently HLA-restricted in a later analysis. Most of the TCR beta V segments (in an earlier analysis) were productive either about 87% or about 30% of the time.

The CDR3 extends over 14 amino acids. The J segment lost 5 bases and the V segment lost 7 bases, leaving 5 bases of the junction unmatched. CDR1 MNHNS and CDR2 SASEGT come from the germline V gene. PCR used 60 Vbeta primers and 13 Jbeta primers. Assay: immunoSEQ multiplex PCR; the TCRdb copy retains only in-frame clones and omits some. The sample data list roughly 190,000 clones. The chain employs TRBV6-1 and TRBJ2-5, with 12 bases identical to TRBD1. The sequencing sample was made of PBMCs. This TCR came from a man aged 25-45 years in good health and CMV-seronegative. CDR3 DNA: TGTGCCAGCATTAGGGACAGGGGGCTTGAGACCCAGTACTTC. The encoded protein is CASIRDRGLETQYF.